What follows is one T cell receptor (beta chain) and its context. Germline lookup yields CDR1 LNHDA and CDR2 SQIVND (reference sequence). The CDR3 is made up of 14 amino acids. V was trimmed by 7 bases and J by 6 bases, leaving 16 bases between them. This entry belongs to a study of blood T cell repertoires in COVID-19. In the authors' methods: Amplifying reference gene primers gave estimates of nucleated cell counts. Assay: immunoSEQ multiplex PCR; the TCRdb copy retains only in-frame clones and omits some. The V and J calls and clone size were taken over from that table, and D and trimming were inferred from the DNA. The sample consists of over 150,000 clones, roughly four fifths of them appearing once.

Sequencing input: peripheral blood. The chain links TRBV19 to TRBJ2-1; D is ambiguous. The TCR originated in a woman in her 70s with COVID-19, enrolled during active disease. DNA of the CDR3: TGTGCCAGTAACGATCCCCTAGTCTCCAATGAGCAGTTCTTC. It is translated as CASNDPLVSNEQFF.